These T cell receptor beta chains were read from a single sample in a study of T cell responses to AZD1222 COVID-19 vaccine. Here immunoSEQ multiplex PCR was the method, and the copy in TCRdb shows in-frame clones only, minus some. The table includes 150,000 to 250,000 clones, about nine tenths detected once. The source was peripheral blood, collected 28 days after the second AZD1222 dose. The origin of the receptors is an adult who received the AZD1222 COVID-19 vaccine. Both conserved end residues are part of each CDR3. The D gene is left open where the match is weak. Clone size, where shown, is once, few, many, or a class for clones that have expanded.

V,D,size,J,length,DNA,CDR3
TRBV6-1,NA,NA,TRBJ1-2,16,TGTGCCAGCAGTGACGTGGTCTGGACAGCTAACTATGGCTACACCTTC,CASSDVVWTANYGYTF
TRBV9,NA,NA,TRBJ1-5,14,TGTGCCAGCGACGGCGGAGATAGCAATCAGCCCCAGCATTTT,CASDGGDSNQPQHF
TRBV30,NA,NA,TRBJ1-1,11,TGTGCTATGCCAAGGGGCACTGAAGCTTTCTTT,CAMPRGTEAFF
TRBV21-1,NA,NA,TRBJ2-3,15,TGTGCCAGCAGCAAACCACGGGGGGGGACAGATACGCAGTATTTT,CASSKPRGGTDTQYF
TRBV11-2,NA,NA,TRBJ2-2,16,TGTGCCAGCAGCCCCCGACTAGGGGGGAACACCGGGGAGCTGTTTTTT,CASSPRLGGNTGELFF
TRBV9,NA,NA,TRBJ1-1,16,TGTGCCAGCAGCGACTATACAGGAGTGGGGGAGGATGAAGCTTTCTTT,CASSDYTGVGEDEAFF
TRBV9,NA,NA,TRBJ2-1,13,TGTGCCAGCGTGGAGGGGGCGGGCGATGAGCAGTTCTTC,CASVEGAGDEQFF
TRBV7-3,NA,NA,TRBJ1-4,15,TGTGCCAGCAGCTTAAATGGACGGGAAAATGAAAAACTGTTTTTT,CASSLNGRENEKLFF
TRBV5-1,NA,NA,TRBJ2-1,15,TGCGCCAGCAGCTTGGGCGCAGGGAGCTACAATGAGCAGTTCTTC,CASSLGAGSYNEQFF
TRBV19,TRBD2,NA,TRBJ2-1,17,TGTGCCAGTAGTATATCTAGCGGGAGGGCCCGGAACAATGAGCAGTTCTTC,CASSISSGRARNNEQFF
TRBV3-1/TRBV3-2,NA,once,TRBJ2-5,14,TGTGCCAGCAGCCCCGACGGGTACCAAGAGACCCAGTACTTC,CASSPDGYQETQYF
TRBV28,NA,once,TRBJ1-2,14,TGTGCCAGCAGTCTCGACAGGTCTAACTATGGCTACACCTTC,CASSLDRSNYGYTF
TRBV21-1,NA,NA,TRBJ1-1,17,TGTGCCAGCAGCACCATAGACAGGGGGTCGGGGACTTCTGAAGCTTTCTTT,CASSTIDRGSGTSEAFF
TRBV5-1,NA,NA,TRBJ2-7,11,TGCGCCAGCAGCTTGGGGACCGAGCAGTACTTC,CASSLGTEQYF
TRBV2,TRBD1,NA,TRBJ1-2,13,TGTGCCAGCAGTGAAGTGGGGACAGGTGGCTACACCTTC,CASSEVGTGGYTF
TRBV5-4,NA,NA,TRBJ2-1,15,TGTGCCAGCAGCTTGACAGGGAGCTCCTACAATGAGCAGTTCTTC,CASSLTGSSYNEQFF
TRBV3-1/TRBV3-2,NA,NA,TRBJ1-6,15,TGTGCCAGCAGCGAGGAGAGCTCCTATAATTCACCCCTCCACTTT,CASSEESSYNSPLHF
TRBV7-9,TRBD1,NA,TRBJ1-6,14,TGTGCCAGCAGCAGTCCAGGGGGAGGTTCACCCCTCCACTTT,CASSSPGGGSPLHF
TRBV19,NA,NA,TRBJ1-1,13,TGTGCCAGTCGACAGGACATGAACACTGAAGCTTTCTTT,CASRQDMNTEAFF
TRBV19,NA,once,TRBJ2-5,16,TGTGCCAGTAGTATAAGTCAGGCCCACCCCCAAGAGACCCAGTACTTC,CASSISQAHPQETQYF
TRBV19,NA,NA,TRBJ1-2,14,TGTGCCAGTAGTATCGAGACAGCCCGCTATGGCTACACCTTC,CASSIETARYGYTF
TRBV28,NA,NA,TRBJ1-2,14,TGTGCCAGCAGCTCCCTGGGACTCAACTATGGCTACACCTTC,CASSSLGLNYGYTF
TRBV15,NA,NA,TRBJ2-5,14,TGTGCCACCAGCAGAGGCCCAGGACCGGAGACCCAGTACTTC,CATSRGPGPETQYF
TRBV3-1/TRBV3-2,NA,few,TRBJ1-6,14,TGTGCCAGCAGCCAAGAACTAGCAAATTCACCCCTCCACTTT,CASSQELANSPLHF
TRBV19,NA,NA,TRBJ1-1,11,TGTGCCAGTAGTCAGGGTACTGAAGCTTTCTTT,CASSQGTEAFF
TRBV19,NA,NA,TRBJ1-6,16,TGTGCCAGTAGTACGAAGAACAGGTTTTCTAATTCACCCCTCCACTTT,CASSTKNRFSNSPLHF
TRBV28,NA,NA,TRBJ1-5,13,TGTGCCAGCAACTGGGGAAGCAATCAGCCCCAGCATTTT,CASNWGSNQPQHF
TRBV30,NA,NA,TRBJ1-3,14,TGTGCCTGGAGGGGAGGACAGTCTGGAAACACCATATATTTT,CAWRGGQSGNTIYF
TRBV6-5,TRBD1,NA,TRBJ1-1,15,TGTGCCATTTCAAGACAGGGGGCCATGAACACTGAAGCTTTCTTT,CAISRQGAMNTEAFF
TRBV7-3,NA,NA,TRBJ2-5,15,TGTGCCAGCAGCTTACTCAGTGGGAGGCAAGAGACCCAGTACTTC,CASSLLSGRQETQYF